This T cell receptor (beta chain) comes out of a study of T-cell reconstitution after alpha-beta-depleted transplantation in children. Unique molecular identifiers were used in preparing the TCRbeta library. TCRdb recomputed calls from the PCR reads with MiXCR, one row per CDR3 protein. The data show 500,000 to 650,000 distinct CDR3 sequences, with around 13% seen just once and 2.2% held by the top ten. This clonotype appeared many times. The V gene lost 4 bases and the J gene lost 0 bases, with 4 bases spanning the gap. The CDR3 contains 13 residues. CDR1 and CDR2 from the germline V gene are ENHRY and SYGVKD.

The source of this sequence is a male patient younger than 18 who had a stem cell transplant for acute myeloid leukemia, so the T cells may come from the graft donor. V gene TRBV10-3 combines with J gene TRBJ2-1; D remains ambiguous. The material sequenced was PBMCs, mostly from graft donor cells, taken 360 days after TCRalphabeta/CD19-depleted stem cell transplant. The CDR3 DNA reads TGTGCCATCAGTGGGGGCTCCTACAATGAGCAGTTCTTC. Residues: CAISGGSYNEQFF.